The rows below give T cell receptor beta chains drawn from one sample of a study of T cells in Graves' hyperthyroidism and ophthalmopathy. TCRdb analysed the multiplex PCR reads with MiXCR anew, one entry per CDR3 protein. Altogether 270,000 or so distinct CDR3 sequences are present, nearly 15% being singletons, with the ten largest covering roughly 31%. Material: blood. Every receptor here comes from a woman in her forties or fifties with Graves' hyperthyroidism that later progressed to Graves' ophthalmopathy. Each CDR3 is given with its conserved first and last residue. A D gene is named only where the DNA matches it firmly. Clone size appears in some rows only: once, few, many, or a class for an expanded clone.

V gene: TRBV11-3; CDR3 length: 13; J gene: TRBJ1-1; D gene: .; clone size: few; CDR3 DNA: TGTGCCAGCAGCTTAGTGGTGGACACTGAAGCTTTCTTT; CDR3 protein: CASSLVVDTEAFF
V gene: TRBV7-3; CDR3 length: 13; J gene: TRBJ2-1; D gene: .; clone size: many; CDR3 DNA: TGTGCCAGCAGCCCCGGCCAGGGGAGATGGCAGTTCTTC; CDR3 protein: CASSPGQGRWQFF
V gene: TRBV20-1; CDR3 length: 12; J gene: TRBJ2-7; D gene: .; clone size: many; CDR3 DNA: TGCAGTGCTGGGGACTCAACCTACGAGCAGTACTTC; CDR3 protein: CSAGDSTYEQYF
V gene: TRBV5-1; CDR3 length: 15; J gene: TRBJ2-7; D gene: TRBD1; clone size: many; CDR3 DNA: TGCGCCAGCAGCTTGAATACAGGGGGCATCTACGAGCAGTACTTC; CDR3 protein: CASSLNTGGIYEQYF
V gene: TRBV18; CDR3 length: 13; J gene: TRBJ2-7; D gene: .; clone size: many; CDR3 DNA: TGTGCCAGCTCACCAGGAGCCGGTGACGAGCAGTACTTC; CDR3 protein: CASSPGAGDEQYF
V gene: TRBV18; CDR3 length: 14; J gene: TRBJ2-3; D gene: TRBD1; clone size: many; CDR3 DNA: TGTGCCAGCTCAGCGTACCAGGGGGCAGATACGCAGTATTTT; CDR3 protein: CASSAYQGADTQYF
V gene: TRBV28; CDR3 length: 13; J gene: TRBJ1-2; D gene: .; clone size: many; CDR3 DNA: TGTGCCAGCAGTTCCGACAGCGTCTATGGCTACACCTTC; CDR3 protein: CASSSDSVYGYTF
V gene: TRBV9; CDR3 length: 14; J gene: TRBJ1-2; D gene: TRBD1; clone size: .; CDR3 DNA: TGTGCCAGCAGCGCGGGGGACAGGGACTATGGCTACACCTTC; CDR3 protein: CASSAGDRDYGYTF
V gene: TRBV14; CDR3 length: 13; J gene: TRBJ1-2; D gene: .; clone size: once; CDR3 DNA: TGTGCCAGCAGCCAAGTCCCCTTACTTGGCTACACCTTC; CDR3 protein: CASSQVPLLGYTF
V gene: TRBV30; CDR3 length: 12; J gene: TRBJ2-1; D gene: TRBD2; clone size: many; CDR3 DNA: TGTGCCGTGGGACCCGGCGGGGGTGAGCAGTTCTTC; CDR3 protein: CAVGPGGGEQFF